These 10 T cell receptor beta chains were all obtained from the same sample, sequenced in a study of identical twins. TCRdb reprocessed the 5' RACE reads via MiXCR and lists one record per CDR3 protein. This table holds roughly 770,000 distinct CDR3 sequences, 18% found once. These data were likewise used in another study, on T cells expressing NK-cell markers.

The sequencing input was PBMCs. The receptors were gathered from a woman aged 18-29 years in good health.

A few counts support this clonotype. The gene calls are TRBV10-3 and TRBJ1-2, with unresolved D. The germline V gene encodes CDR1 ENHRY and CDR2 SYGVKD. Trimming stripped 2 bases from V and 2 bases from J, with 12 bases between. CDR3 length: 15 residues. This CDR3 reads CAISEAASTNYGYTF. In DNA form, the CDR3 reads TGTGCCATCAGTGAGGCCGCTTCTACAAACTATGGCTACACCTTC.

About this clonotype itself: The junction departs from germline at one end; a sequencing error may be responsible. The CDR3 DNA reads as TGTGTCAGCAGCCCCGACTACGCCGGGGAGCTGTTTTTT. It yields the protein CVSSPDYAGELFF. The chain has TRBV5-6 and TRBJ2-2, with D maybe TRBD2 (5 bases). Germline lookup yields CDR1 SGHDT and CDR2 YYEEEE. This CDR3 region has 13 residues.

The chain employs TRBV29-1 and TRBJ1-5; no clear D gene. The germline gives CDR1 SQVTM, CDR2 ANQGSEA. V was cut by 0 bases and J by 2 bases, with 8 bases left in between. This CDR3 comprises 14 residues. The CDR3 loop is CSVEDGQGNQPQHF. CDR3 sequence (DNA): TGCAGCGTTGAAGATGGGCAGGGCAATCAGCCCCAGCATTTT.

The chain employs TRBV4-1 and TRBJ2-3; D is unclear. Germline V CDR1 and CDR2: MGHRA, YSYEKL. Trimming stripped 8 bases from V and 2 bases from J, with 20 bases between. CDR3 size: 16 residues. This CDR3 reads CASAYSTVTPTDTQYF. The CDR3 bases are TGCGCCAGCGCCTACTCGACCGTTACCCCCACAGATACGCAGTATTTT.

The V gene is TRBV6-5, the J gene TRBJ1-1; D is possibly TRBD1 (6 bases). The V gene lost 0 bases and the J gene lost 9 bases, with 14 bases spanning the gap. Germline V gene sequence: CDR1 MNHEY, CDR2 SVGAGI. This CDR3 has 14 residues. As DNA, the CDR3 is TGTGCCAGCAGTTACTCGGGCAGGGGAGGGCAAGCTTTCTTT. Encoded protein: CASSYSGRGGQAFF.

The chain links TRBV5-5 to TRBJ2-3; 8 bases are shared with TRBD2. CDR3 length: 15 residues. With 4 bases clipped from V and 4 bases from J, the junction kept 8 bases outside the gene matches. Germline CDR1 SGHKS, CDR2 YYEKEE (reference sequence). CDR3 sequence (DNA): TGTGCCAGCAGCCAGGGACTAGTCGATCCAGATACGCAGTATTTT. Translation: CASSQGLVDPDTQYF.

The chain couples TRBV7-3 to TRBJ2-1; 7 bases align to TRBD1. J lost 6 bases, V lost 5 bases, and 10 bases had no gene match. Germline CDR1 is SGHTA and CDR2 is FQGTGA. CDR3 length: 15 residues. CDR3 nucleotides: TGTGCCAGCAGCAACCGACAGGGTCTTGGCAATGAGCAGTTCTTC. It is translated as CASSNRQGLGNEQFF.

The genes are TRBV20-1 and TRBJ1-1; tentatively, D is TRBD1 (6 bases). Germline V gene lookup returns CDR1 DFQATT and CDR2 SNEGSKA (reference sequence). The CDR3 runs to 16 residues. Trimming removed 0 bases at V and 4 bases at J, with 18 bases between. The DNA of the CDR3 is TGCAGTGCTAGAGATCTCGAGCTCTACAGGGTCACTGAAGCTTTCTTT. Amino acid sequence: CSARDLELYRVTEAFF.

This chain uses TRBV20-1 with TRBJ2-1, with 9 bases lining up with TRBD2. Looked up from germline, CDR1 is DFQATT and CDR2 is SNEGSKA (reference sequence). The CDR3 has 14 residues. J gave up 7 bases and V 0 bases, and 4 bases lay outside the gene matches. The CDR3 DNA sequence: TGCAGTGCTAGAGATGTGACTAGCGGTAATGAGCAGTTCTTC. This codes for CSARDVTSGNEQFF.

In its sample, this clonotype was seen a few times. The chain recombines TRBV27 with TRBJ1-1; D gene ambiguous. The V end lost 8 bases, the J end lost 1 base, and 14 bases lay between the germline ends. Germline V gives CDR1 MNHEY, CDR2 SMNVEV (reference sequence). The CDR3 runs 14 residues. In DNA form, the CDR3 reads TGTGCCAGCTCCTTCGCCCCCGGGAACACTGAAGCTTTCTTT. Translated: CASSFAPGNTEAFF.